This TCR beta chain was sequenced for a study of shared clonotypes between healthy human individuals. Memory CD4+ cells were the fraction left after CD45RA+ naive selection. An even split of each subset's genomic DNA across several immunoSEQ plates was performed. The assay was immunoSEQ multiplex PCR, and TCRdb's table has in-frame clones only and misses some. Of some 2,000,000 clones detected, roughly 96% appear once; the ten largest clones hold 0.13%. Turning to this clone: Its antigen is currently unknown. In the same sample, other DNA sequences code for this CDR3.

Points from the study as a whole: Around 5% of naive CD4 clonotypes were common to several donors. Donors were few, which limited the genetic and exposure-history diversity represented.

V was shortened by 0 bases and J by 9 bases, with 6 bases between the two germline ends. This CDR3 spans 12 amino acids. CDR1 is SGHNT, CDR2 YENEEA, per germline. The chain joins TRBV11-3 to TRBJ2-1, with D hard to call. The sequenced material came from naive CD4+ T cells sorted from blood. This sample's subset: CD45RA+ positively selected. This receptor was taken from a man between 18 and 29 years old in good health. In nucleotides, the CDR3 is TGTGCCAGCAGCTTAGATCGCGGTGAGCAGTTCTTC. It translates to CASSLDRGEQFF. Filled out from reference TRBV11-3 and TRBJ2-1, the complete variable domain reads EAGVVQSPRYKIIEKKQPVAFWCNPISGHNTLYWYLQNLGQGPELLIRYENEEAVDDSQLPKDRFSAERLKGVDSTLKIQPAELGDSAVYLCASSLDRGEQFFGPGTRLTVL.